The next 16 T cell receptor beta chains were all read from a single sample in a study of CXCR3-negative and CXCR3-positive naive CD8 T cells. Via 5' RACE with UMI labels, TRB cDNA libraries were prepared. TCRdb processed the 5' RACE reads again and assigns one entry to each CDR3 protein, with no DNA. The repertoire table contains around 90,000 distinct CDR3 sequences. Material for sequencing was naive CXCR3- CD8+ T cells from blood. Subset here: CD45RO-CCR7+CD27+CD95- naive CD8+ T cells lacking CXCR3 (TNR3-). The receptors originated from a human donor in good health. Some clones in this sample may be carry-over from other donors' samples.

This chain links TRBV9 with TRBJ2-7. The CDR3 runs 13 residues. The V gene's germline CDR1 is SGDLS and CDR2 YYNGEE. The CDR3 protein is CASSVEWGYEQYF.

The V and J genes are TRBV7-9 and TRBJ1-4. Germline V lookup: CDR1 SEHNR, CDR2 FQNEAQ (reference sequence). CDR3 size: 18 residues. CDR3 protein: CASSYLGALGTTNEKLFF.

The genes are TRBV7-8 and TRBJ2-1; the D call of TRBD2 rests on TCRdb alone, since no DNA is present to check it. The CDR3 runs 16 residues. Germline CDR1 is SGHVS and CDR2 is FQNEAQ. The CDR3 region is CASSLQRGGRYNEQFF.

The chain has TRBV29-1 and TRBJ2-7; TCRdb's D call, TRBD1, is unchecked because there is no DNA. Germline V gene lookup returns CDR1 SQVTM and CDR2 ANQGSEA. This CDR3 has 16 amino acids. The CDR3 region is CSVMSARGPGAYEQYF.

The chain employs TRBV19 and TRBJ2-1; TCRdb's D call, TRBD2, is unchecked because there is no DNA. The CDR3 totals 14 residues. From germline, CDR1 is LNHDA and CDR2 SQIVND (reference sequence). CDR3 loop: CASSLNLGPNEQFF.

This chain connects TRBV29-1 to TRBJ2-1. CDR3 length: 11 amino acids. The germline gives CDR1 SQVTM, CDR2 ANQGSEA. The CDR3: CSGDINDEQFF.

This chain links TRBV10-2 with TRBJ2-3. CDR1 and CDR2 from the germline V gene are WSHSY and SAAADI. The CDR3 extends over 11 amino acids. CDR3 region: CASSESDTQYF.

The rearrangement uses TRBV10-3 and TRBJ1-2; TCRdb indicates TRBD1, and absent DNA this call remains unverified. The CDR3 covers 15 residues. The germline V gene encodes CDR1 ENHRY and CDR2 SYGVKD. The CDR3 sequence: CATANRDRKPYGYTF.

The CDR3 protein is CASSEELAEYNEQFF. The chain carries TRBV6-1 and TRBJ2-1; the TCRdb call, TRBD2, lacks DNA for checking. The CDR3 extends over 15 amino acids. Per germline, CDR1 MNHNS and CDR2 SASEGT.

The rearrangement joins TRBV28 to TRBJ1-2; as DNA is missing, the TRBD1 call by TCRdb cannot be tested. The germline V gene encodes CDR1 MDHEN and CDR2 SYDVKM. CDR3 length: 15 residues. CDR3 sequence: CASSTLWDRQFGYTF.

The chain employs TRBV29-1 and TRBJ2-7. This CDR3 is 13 amino acids long. CDR1 and CDR2 from the germline V gene are SQVTM and ANQGSEA. CDR3 protein: CSVEDEVTYEQYF.

This rearrangement joins TRBV19 to TRBJ2-7; the D call from TCRdb, TRBD1, cannot be confirmed without DNA. Germline V CDR1 and CDR2: LNHDA, SQIVND (reference sequence). This CDR3 contains 15 residues. Here the CDR3 reads CASSTARDRAYEQYF.

The chain uses TRBV7-9 and TRBJ2-3; the D call of TRBD1 rests on TCRdb alone, since no DNA is present to check it. The germline gives CDR1 SEHNR, CDR2 FQNEAQ (reference sequence). The CDR3 is made up of 16 amino acids. The chain's CDR3 is CASSSYRDRDTDTQYF. Drawing the rest from reference TRBV7-9 and TRBJ2-3, the complete variable domain is DTGVSQNPRHKITKRGQNVTFRCDPISEHNRLYWYRQTLGQGPEFLTYFQNEAQLEKSRLLSDRFSAERPKGSFSTLEIQRTEQGDSAMYLCASSSYRDRDTDTQYFGPGTRLTVL.

The CDR3 protein is CASRSTGTGGTDTQYF. The chain is built from TRBV28 and TRBJ2-3; TCRdb's D gene call, TRBD1, goes unchecked for lack of DNA. The CDR3 extends over 16 amino acids. CDR1 and CDR2 from the germline V gene are MDHEN and SYDVKM.

The rearrangement links TRBV28 to TRBJ2-7. In germline, CDR1 is MDHEN, CDR2 SYDVKM. CDR3 length: 14 amino acids. The CDR3 loop is CASSYTKDLYEQYF. Supplemented by reference TRBV28 and TRBJ2-7, the full variable domain reads DVKVTQSSRYLVKRTGEKVFLECVQDMDHENMFWYRQDPGLGLRLIYFSYDVKMKEKGDIPEGYSVSREKKERFSLILESASTNQTSMYLCASSYTKDLYEQYFGPGTRLTVT.

This chain uses TRBV30 with TRBJ2-7; TCRdb picks TRBD1, but there is no DNA to check that call. Germline lookup yields CDR1 GTSNPN and CDR2 SVGIG (reference sequence). CDR3 length: 14 residues. The CDR3 sequence is CAWSTGTHSYEQYF.